This TCR beta chain appears in the sequencing data of a study of blood T cells in healthy people across ages (dated by TCRdb to between 2015 and 2017). In the study overall: In model experiments, template switching captured roughly one uniquely barcoded TCR beta cDNA molecule for every two T cells. To track age-related changes in TCR beta repertoire diversity, the study relied on deep sequencing normalized with unique cDNA molecular identifiers. The donors were split into four age groups: young (average about 15 years), middle-aged (roughly 39), aged (approximately 59) and long-lived (roughly 77). For two donors (one aged 18 to 30 and one aged 80 or older), the study analyzed two additional independent replicas of 1 million unique cDNA reads from the same blood draw.

Library preparation was by 5' RACE. The sequencing machine was an Illumina HiSeq 2500. A second PCR of roughly 7 to 11 cycles was performed with a sample-barcoded 5' primer and a J-beta primer mix. Each TCR beta cDNA molecule received a unique molecular identifier from a template-switch 5' adaptor carrying 12 random nucleotides. Each sample yielded at least 2.5 million CDR3-containing paired-end reads. First-strand cDNA synthesis was performed from all RNA using the Mint cDNA synthesis kit, with priming by a TRBC-specific oligonucleotide. After uracil-DNA glycosylase treatment, a first 18-cycle PCR used universal primers M1SS and BC2_uni_R on all cDNA. For the original study's pipeline: Normalization of each sample was performed by random selection of 1 million high-quality reads, each carrying a distinct molecular identifier. Reads sharing molecular identifiers were discarded rather than binned into consensus sequences. MiTCR, run with a Q25 quality threshold and the strictest error-elimination algorithm, handled CDR3 identification, clonotype clustering and error correction. Lower-bound total TCR beta diversity was estimated with a nonparametric unseen species model using Euler transformation. Through fastp at Q25 and MiXCR, TCRdb rebuilt clones from the public reads, retaining in-frame beta chains. Identical CDR3 proteins give one entry, which carries the most common genes and DNA. These V and J calls originate from TCRdb's pipeline instead of the authors' own analysis. For this sample there are more than 450,000 distinct CDR3 sequences; about 26% appear just once. Jointly, the top ten make up approximately 3.3% of the sample.

General findings and caveats noted by the study authors: Estimates of total diversity from one million sequenced T cells were regarded as lower bounds and underestimates. Observed TCR beta diversity correlated strongly with the percentage of naive T cells measured by flow cytometry. The long-lived group showed more naive CD4+ T cells, fewer expanded clones and increased TCR diversity than the aged group, suggesting age selection. Because donor CMV infection status was unknown, age-related changes in expanded clonotypes were potentially confounded. Bulk unsorted PBMC profiling prevented conclusive comparison of naive and antigen-experienced compartments. Observed TCR beta diversity per million T cells fell roughly linearly with age, and a significant reduction was already apparent by age roughly 40.

From cysteine to phenylalanine, the CDR3 is 13 amino acids long. CDR3 DNA only is kept here, 39 bases in frame from base 1. Systemically healthy Caucasian individuals from Russia, around 38 in total and aged about 6 to 100 years, were included as donors. Each donor gave approximately 9.4 milliliters of peripheral blood, drawn into EDTA-treated Vacutainer tubes. Ficoll-Paque density-gradient centrifugation was used to isolate PBMCs, with at least 7 million obtained per sample. Total RNA was extracted from PBMCs with Trizol reagent, with at least 5.5 micrograms obtained per sample. The percentages of naive CD45RAhigh/CD27high T cells were determined by flow cytometry on a PBMC aliquot from every donor. This clonotype was counted between two and nine times. Its antigen is unknown. One base away there is no much larger clone; base qualities are not given. The data also belong to a second study, concerning T cells of mothers and their children. From the second report: Nine systemically healthy Caucasian individuals served as donors, namely three mothers together with their six children. cDNA synthesis used all of the extracted RNA, with around 1.6 ug of RNA in each 15 ul reaction. In the second PCR, sample barcodes and 2-4 random nucleotides were introduced via the M1S primer. Over 10 million TCR beta CDR3 reads came from each mother, compared with approximately 3 million reads from each child. TCR recombination output is similarly shaped by thymic selection in related and unrelated pairs, with a minor effect exerted by inherited differences. Related mother-child pairs always showed normalized repertoire overlap that was slightly higher than in unrelated mother-child pairs, though the difference was never significant. Persistent microchimeric T cell clones were not detected, at a sensitivity of approximately 93 clones per million clonotypes. To look for features that set related mother-child pairs apart from unrelated individuals, the researchers ran deep NGS to compare the TCR beta repertoires of mothers and children. The mean age was around 40 +/- 4 years for the mothers and around 10 +/- 4 years for the children. After adapters were ligated using NEBNext reagents, the libraries underwent 100+100 nt paired-end sequencing on an Illumina HiSeq 2000. To prevent cross-contamination, the mother and child libraries were prepared one month apart and sequenced in separate runs. For each donor, between roughly 450,000 and 2,200,000 distinct TCR beta clonotypes were identified. Naive TCR beta clonotypes were estimated from low-frequency clonotypes matched to each donor's FACS-determined naive share, without sorting.

This receptor was taken from a boy between 2 and 15 years old in good health. The specimen was blood. Recombination linked TRBV12-3 or TRBV12-4 to TRBJ2-5; the D gene identity is not certain. The J call could be wrong; TRBJ2-1 is a better fit for the DNA end. DNA sequence: TGTGCCAGCACTCGGCTGGCTAGTAATGAGCAGTTCTTC. It translates as CASTRLASNEQFF.